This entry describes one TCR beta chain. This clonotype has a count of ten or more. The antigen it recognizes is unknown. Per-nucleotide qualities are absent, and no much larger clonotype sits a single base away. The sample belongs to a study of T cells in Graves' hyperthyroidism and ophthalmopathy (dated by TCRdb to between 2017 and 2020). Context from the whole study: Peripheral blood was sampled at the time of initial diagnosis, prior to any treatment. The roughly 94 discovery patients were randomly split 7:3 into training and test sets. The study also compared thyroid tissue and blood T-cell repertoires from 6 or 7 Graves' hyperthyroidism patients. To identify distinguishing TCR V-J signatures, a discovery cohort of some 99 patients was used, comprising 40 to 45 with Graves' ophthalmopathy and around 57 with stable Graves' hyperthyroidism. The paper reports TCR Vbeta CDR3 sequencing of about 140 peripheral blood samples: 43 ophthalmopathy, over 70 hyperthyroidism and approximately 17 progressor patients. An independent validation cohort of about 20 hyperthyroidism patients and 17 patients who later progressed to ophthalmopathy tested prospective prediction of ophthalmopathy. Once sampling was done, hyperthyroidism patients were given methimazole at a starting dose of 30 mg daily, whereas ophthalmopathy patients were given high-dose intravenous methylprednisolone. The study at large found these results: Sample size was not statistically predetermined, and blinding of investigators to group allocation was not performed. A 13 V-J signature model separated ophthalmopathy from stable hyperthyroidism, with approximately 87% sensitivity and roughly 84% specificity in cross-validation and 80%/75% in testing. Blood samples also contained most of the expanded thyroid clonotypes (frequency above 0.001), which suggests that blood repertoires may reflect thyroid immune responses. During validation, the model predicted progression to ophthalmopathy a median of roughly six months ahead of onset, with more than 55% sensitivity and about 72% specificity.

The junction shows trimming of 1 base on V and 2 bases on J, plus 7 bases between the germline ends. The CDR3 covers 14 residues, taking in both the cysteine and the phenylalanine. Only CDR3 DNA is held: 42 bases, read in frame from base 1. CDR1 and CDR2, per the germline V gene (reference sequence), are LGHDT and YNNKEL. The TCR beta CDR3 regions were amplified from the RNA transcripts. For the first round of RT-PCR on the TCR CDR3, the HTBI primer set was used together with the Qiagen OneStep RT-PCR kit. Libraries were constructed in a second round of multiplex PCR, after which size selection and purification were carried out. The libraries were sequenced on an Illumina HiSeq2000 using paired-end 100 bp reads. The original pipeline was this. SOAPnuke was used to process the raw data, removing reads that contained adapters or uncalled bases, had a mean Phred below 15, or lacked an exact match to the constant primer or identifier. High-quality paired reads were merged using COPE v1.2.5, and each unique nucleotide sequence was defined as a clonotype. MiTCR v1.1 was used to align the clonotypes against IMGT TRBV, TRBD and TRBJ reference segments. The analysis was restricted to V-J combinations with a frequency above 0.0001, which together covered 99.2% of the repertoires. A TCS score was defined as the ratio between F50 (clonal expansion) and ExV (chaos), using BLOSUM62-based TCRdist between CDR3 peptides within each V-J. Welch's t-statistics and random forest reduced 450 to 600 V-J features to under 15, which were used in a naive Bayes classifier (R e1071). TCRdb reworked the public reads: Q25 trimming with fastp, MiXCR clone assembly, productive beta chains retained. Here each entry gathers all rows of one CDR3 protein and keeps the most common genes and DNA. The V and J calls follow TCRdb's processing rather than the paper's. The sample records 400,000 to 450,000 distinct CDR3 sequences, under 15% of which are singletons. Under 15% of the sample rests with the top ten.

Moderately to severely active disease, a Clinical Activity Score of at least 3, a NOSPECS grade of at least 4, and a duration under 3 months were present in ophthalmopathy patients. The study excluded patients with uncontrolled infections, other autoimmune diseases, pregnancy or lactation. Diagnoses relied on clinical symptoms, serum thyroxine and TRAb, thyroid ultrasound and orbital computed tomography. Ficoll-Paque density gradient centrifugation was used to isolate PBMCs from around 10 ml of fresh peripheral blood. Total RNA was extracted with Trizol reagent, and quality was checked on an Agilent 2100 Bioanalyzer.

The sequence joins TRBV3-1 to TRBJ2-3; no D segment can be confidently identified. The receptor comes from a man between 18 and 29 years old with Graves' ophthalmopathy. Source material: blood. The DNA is TGTGCCAGCAGCCAAGTTGGGGTCACAGATACGCAGTATTTT. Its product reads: CASSQVGVTDTQYF.